These 5 T cell receptor beta chains were sequenced from one sample in a study of T cells in Graves' hyperthyroidism and ophthalmopathy (dated by TCRdb to the late 2010s). Receptor amplification or capture employed multiplex PCR. For sequencing, an Illumina HiSeq 2000 was employed. The TCR beta CDR3 regions were amplified from the RNA transcripts. A first-round RT-PCR of the TCR CDR3 used the HTBI primer set with the Qiagen OneStep RT-PCR kit. TCRdb took the public reads, trimmed them with fastp at Q25, ran MiXCR for clone calling and kept in-frame beta chains. One record per CDR3 amino acid sequence lists the most common genes and DNA. Counted in this sample were fewer than 350,000 distinct CDR3 sequences; around a fifth of them appeared once. Just under 40% of the sample belongs to the ten largest clones. Sequenced sample: blood. The receptor source for this set is a man aged 50-60 years with Graves' ophthalmopathy.

The gene calls are TRBV19 and TRBJ1-2; 7 bases map to TRBD1. CDR3 length equals 14 residues. The ends lost 2 bases at V and 4 bases at J; junction bases unmatched: 4. The germline gives CDR1 LNHDA, CDR2 SQIVND (reference sequence). CDR3 sequence reads: CASSIKGATYGYTF. CDR3 DNA: TGTGCCAGTAGTATAAAGGGGGCGACCTATGGCTACACCTTC.

This clonotype has ten or more counts. V gene TRBV6-1 combines with J gene TRBJ1-6; D gene uncertain. The V gene lost 3 bases and the J gene lost 5 bases, with 11 bases spanning the gap. Germline assignment: CDR1 MNHNS and CDR2 SASEGT. The CDR3 has 15 residues. The CDR3 nucleotides are TGTGCCAGCAGTGACAAGGGATTTCATAATTCACCCCTCCACTTT. It translates to CASSDKGFHNSPLHF.

The chain recombines TRBV29-1 with TRBJ1-1; D perhaps matches TRBD1 (5 bases). There are 13 residues in the CDR3. The V end was cut by 4 bases, the J end by 6 bases, with 15 bases between. Germline CDR1 reads SQVTM; CDR2 reads ANQGSEA. CDR3 region: CSVVGGEWAEAFF. The CDR3, as DNA: TGCAGCGTTGTGGGGGGGGAGTGGGCTGAAGCTTTCTTT.

The chain recombines TRBV15 with TRBJ2-7; a possible D gene is TRBD2 (6 bases). Between the trimmed V and J ends, which lost 1 base and 6 bases, there was a span of 7 bases. The CDR3 covers 12 residues. CDR1 is LNHNV, CDR2 YYDKDF, per germline (reference sequence). CDR3 in amino acids: CATSRAEGEQYF. DNA for the CDR3: TGTGCCACCAGCAGAGCGGAGGGCGAGCAGTACTTC.

This sequence joins TRBV30 and TRBJ2-1, with 10 bases that match TRBD1. V was pared by 0 bases and J by 5 bases, with 1 base of the junction left unmatched. Germline CDR1 and CDR2: GTSNPN and SVGIG (reference sequence). The CDR3 has 14 residues. This CDR3 is CAWSVGQGNNEQFF. CDR3 DNA: TGTGCCTGGAGTGTGGGACAGGGGAACAATGAGCAGTTCTTC. The entire variable domain, with the rest obtained from reference TRBV30 and TRBJ2-1, is as follows: SQTIHQWPATLVQPVGSPLSLECTVEGTSNPNLYWYRQAAGRGLQLLFYSVGIGQISSEVPQNLSASRPQDRQFILSSKKLLLSDSGFYLCAWSVGQGNNEQFFGPGTRLTVL.